This TCR beta chain is from a study of blood T cell repertoires in COVID-19. Study as a whole: Collection of acute and convalescent COVID-19 samples took place in the United States, Italy and Spain. The analysed material was cDNA or gDNA that came from T cells, B-cell-depleted T cells, or PBMCs.

Original analysis: Amplification of reference gene primers provided the estimated nucleated cell counts. TCRdb's copy holds only in-frame clones and misses some; the assay was immunoSEQ multiplex PCR. From that table come the V and J calls and clone size; the DNA was used to work out D and trimming. The profile shows fewer than 250,000 clones, around 90% of them singletons. This clone was seen once. Clinical history as reported by participants underpinned cohort assignment. From germline, CDR1 is LGHDT and CDR2 YNNKEL (reference sequence). There are 13 residues in the CDR3. Trimming took 4 bases from V and 5 from J, leaving 11 bases between them.

The chain couples TRBV3-1 (or the pseudogene TRBV3-2) to TRBJ2-5, with D perhaps matching TRBD2 (5 bases). The TCR sequence derives from a man aged 25-45 years who had recovered from COVID-19. The sequenced sample consisted of PBMCs or T cells enriched from blood (not recorded which). The CDR3 DNA reads as TGTGCCAGCAGCCGAACGGAGGCCGAGACCCAGTACTTC. As protein: CASSRTEAETQYF.